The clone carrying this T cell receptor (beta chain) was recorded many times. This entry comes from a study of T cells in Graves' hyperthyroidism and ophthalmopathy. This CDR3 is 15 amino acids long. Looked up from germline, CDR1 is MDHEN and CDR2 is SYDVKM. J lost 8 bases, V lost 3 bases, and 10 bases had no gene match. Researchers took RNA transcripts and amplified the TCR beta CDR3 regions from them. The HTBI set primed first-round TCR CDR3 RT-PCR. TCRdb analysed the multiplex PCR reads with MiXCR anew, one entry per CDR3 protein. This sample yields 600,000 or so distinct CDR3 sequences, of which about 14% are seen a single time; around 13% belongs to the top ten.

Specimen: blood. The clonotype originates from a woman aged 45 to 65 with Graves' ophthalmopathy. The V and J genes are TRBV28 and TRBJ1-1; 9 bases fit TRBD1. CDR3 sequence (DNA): TGTGCCAGCAGTTTCCCGGGACAGGGAGCAAGAGAAGCTTTCTTT. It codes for CASSFPGQGAREAFF.